The 17 T cell receptor beta chains in this list originate from one sample, sequenced in a study of T cell clonality in common variable immunodeficiency. TCRdb's copy holds only in-frame clones and misses some; the assay was immunoSEQ multiplex PCR. The sample holds approximately 44,000 clones, and no clone turns up only once. Sequencing input: peripheral blood mononuclear cells. The receptors here all came from a person aged 18 to 70 in good health.

As for this clone: The sequenced fragment ends 3 residues before the CDR3 boundary, so the rest is inferred from the germline J gene. The rearrangement links TRBV19 to TRBJ2-5; tentatively, D is TRBD2 (6 bases). Germline loops: CDR1 LNHDA, CDR2 SQIVND (reference sequence). The ends were cut back, 5 bases at V and 3 bases at J, with 13 bases in the middle. The CDR3 loop spans 14 amino acids. CDR3 DNA (partial): TGTGCCAGTAGTCCCGGCGGGGCCGAAGAGACC. Protein sequence: CASSPGGAEET. The entire CDR3 protein reads CASSPGGAEETQYF.

Many counts were recorded for this clone. The read gets to within 3 residues of the CDR3 end, and the germline J gene fills in the rest. The gene calls are TRBV5-6 and TRBJ1-2; weak D call: TRBD1 (6 bases). Germline V gene data show CDR1 as SGHDT and CDR2 as YYEEEE. V lost 4 bases to trimming and J lost 5 bases, with 15 bases between them. The CDR3 extends over 14 amino acids. The sequenced CDR3 bases are TGTGCCAGCAGCGTGGGACAAGGGGGATATGGC. Its protein is CASSVGQGGYG. The full CDR3 protein reads CASSVGQGGYGYTF.

This clone showed up many times. The observed sequence ends 3 residues before the CDR3 terminus, with the missing tail filled in from the germline J gene. The rearrangement joins TRBV20-1 to TRBJ1-2, with 7 nucleotides matching TRBD1. The germline V gene encodes CDR1 DFQATT and CDR2 SNEGSKA (reference sequence). The length of the CDR3 is 13 residues. The CDR3 bases that were read are TGCAGCACAACGATACAGGGGCCCTATGGC. This encodes CSTTIQGPYG. The full-length CDR3 reads as CSTTIQGPYGYTF.

This clone was detected many times. The sequenced fragment ends 3 residues before the CDR3 boundary, so the rest is inferred from the germline J gene. V usage is TRBV20-1 and J usage is TRBJ2-7, with D possibly TRBD1 on 6 matching bases. The germline V gene has CDR1 DFQATT and CDR2 SNEGSKA (reference sequence). This CDR3 region has 12 residues. Deletions cut 6 bases from V and 0 bases from J, with 9 bases between. CDR3 bases read: TGCAGTGCCAGGGACAACTCCTACGAG. It yields the protein CSARDNSYE. The full CDR3 sequence reads CSARDNSYEQYF.

This clone was recorded at least ten times. The read ends 3 residues before the CDR3 terminus; that terminus is restored from the germline J gene. The gene calls are TRBV6-2 or TRBV6-3 and TRBJ1-5; 8 nucleotides line up with TRBD1. The CDR3 loop spans 13 amino acids. CDR1 is MNHEY and CDR2 is SVGEGT in the germline V gene. V was pared by 6 bases and J by 7 bases, with 5 bases of the junction left unmatched. The DNA read from the CDR3 is TGTGCCAGCAGAGACAGGGGCGGGCAGCCC. Protein: CASRDRGGQP. From start to end, the CDR3 is CASRDRGGQPQHF.

This clone was detected many times. The CDR3 sequence: CASGKQGDTEAFF. CDR3 DNA, as far as it was read: TGTGCCAGCGGAAAACAGGGGGACACTGAA. The chain employs TRBV6-4 and TRBJ1-1; 8 bases agree with TRBD1. The read stops 3 residues short of the end of the CDR3; the missing end is completed from the germline J gene. CDR1 and CDR2 from the germline V gene are MRHNA and SNTAGT. Trimming at V came to 8 bases and at J to 3 bases, leaving 5 bases not matched to a gene. The CDR3 covers 13 residues.

This clone was detected ten times or more. The observed sequence ends 3 residues before the CDR3 terminus, with the missing tail filled in from the germline J gene. The chain links TRBV20-1 to TRBJ1-2, with 7 bases fitting TRBD1. The CDR3 runs to 14 residues. The germline V gene encodes CDR1 DFQATT and CDR2 SNEGSKA (reference sequence). J lost 7 bases, V lost 3 bases, and 11 bases had no gene match. The CDR3 loop reads CSARGQRTRSGYTF. CDR3 DNA, as far as it was read: TGCAGTGCTAGGGGACAGCGAACCAGGTCTGGC.

A note on this clone: The missing CDR3 end, 3 residues past where the read stops, is filled in from the germline J gene. This chain links TRBV7-6 with TRBJ1-5; TRBD1 might be the D (6 bases). This CDR3 region has 18 residues. Trimming removed 0 bases from V and 9 bases from J, with 24 bases in between. CDR1 and CDR2 from the germline V gene are SGHVS and FNYEAQ. CDR3 region: CASSLASGTGSDRWPQHF. The covered CDR3 bases are TGTGCCAGCAGCTTAGCGAGTGGTACAGGGTCCGATCGGTGGCCC.

There are many counts of this clone. Read data end 3 residues before the CDR3 end; the end is taken from the germline J gene. This sequence joins TRBV19 and TRBJ2-5; D gene uncertain. The CDR3 has 14 amino acids. Germline-derived CDR1 and CDR2 are LNHDA and SQIVND (reference sequence). The V and J ends lost 3 bases and 0 bases respectively, with 8 bases between them. CDR3 DNA, as far as it was read: TGTGCCAGTAGTATCGGCGGTGACCAAGAGACC. Encoded protein: CASSIGGDQET. The complete CDR3 sequence is CASSIGGDQETQYF. The full variable domain, its missing parts supplied by reference TRBV19 and TRBJ2-5, is DGGITQSPKYLFRKEGQNVTLSCEQNLNHDAMYWYRQDPGQGLRLIYYSQIVNDFQKGDIAEGYSVSREKKESFPLTVTSAQKNPTAFYLCASSIGGDQETQYFGPGTRLLVL.

This clone was detected ten times or more. CDR3 region: CASSLISTGELFF. CDR3 DNA, as far as it was read: TGTGCCAGCAGCTTAATATCCACCGGGGAG. The rearrangement joins TRBV7-8 to TRBJ2-2; no clear D. The CDR3 end lies 3 residues beyond the end of the read and is filled in from the germline J gene. This CDR3 has 13 amino acids. Looked up from germline, CDR1 is SGHVS and CDR2 is FQNEAQ. With 2 bases removed from V and 4 bases from J, the gap between germline ends came to 5 bases.

This clone was recorded many times. The read terminates 3 residues ahead of where the CDR3 ends, so the germline J gene completes it. The V and J genes are TRBV5-1 and TRBJ2-2, with D possibly TRBD1 on 6 matching bases. Trimming stripped 0 bases from V and 8 bases from J, with 14 bases between. Germline-derived CDR1 and CDR2 are SGHRS and YFSETQ. CDR3 length equals 15 residues. CDR3 DNA, as far as it was read: TGCGCCAGCAGCTTGGCCGGTCAGGGGTATGGGGAG. Encoded protein: CASSLAGQGYGE. The entire CDR3 sequence reads CASSLAGQGYGELFF.

In this sample, this clone turned up many times. The read ends 3 residues shy of where the CDR3 ends; the end is completed using the germline J gene. The rearrangement joins TRBV20-1 to TRBJ2-1; a weak D match, TRBD2 (6 bases). V lost 7 bases and J lost 9, with 22 bases in between. The CDR3 is 14 residues long. Germline-derived CDR1 and CDR2 are DFQATT and SNEGSKA (reference sequence). The DNA read from the CDR3 is TGCAGTGTCCGAAGGCGGGATCTAACGGCTGAG. Protein sequence: CSVRRRDLTAE. The entire CDR3 protein is CSVRRRDLTAEQFF.

This clone was counted many times. The CDR3 is cut off 3 residues early in the read; its end comes from the germline J gene. The genes are TRBV4-1 and TRBJ2-3; no definite D call. Deletions cut 5 bases from V and 4 bases from J, with 13 bases between. Looked up from germline, CDR1 is MGHRA and CDR2 is YSYEKL. CDR3 length equals 14 residues. The sequenced part of the CDR3 DNA is TGCGCCAGCAGCGTGCCAGGAGAGTCAGATACG. Translating it yields CASSVPGESDT. The whole CDR3 is CASSVPGESDTQYF.

The sample holds many counts of this clone. The DNA ends 3 residues before the CDR3 does, and the rest of the CDR3 is filled in from the germline J gene. The gene calls are TRBV18 and TRBJ2-4; the match to TRBD2 covers 13 bases. J lost 0 bases, V lost 3 bases, and 8 bases had no gene match. The CDR3 is made up of 19 amino acids. Looked up from germline, CDR1 is KGHSH and CDR2 is LQKENI. The covered CDR3 bases are TGTGCCAGCTCACCTCGGACTAGCGGGGGCCAATTAGCCAAAAACATT. Amino acids: CASSPRTSGGQLAKNI. The CDR3 as a whole reads CASSPRTSGGQLAKNIQYF.

This clone was picked up many times. The read gets to within 3 residues of the CDR3 end, and the germline J gene fills in the rest. Other nucleotide sequences in the sample specify the same CDR3. The chain recombines TRBV5-1 with TRBJ1-1, with D possibly matching TRBD1 (6 bases). This CDR3 comprises 15 residues. Germline V gene sequence: CDR1 SGHRS, CDR2 YFSETQ. This CDR3 is CASSEGTKYQETAFF. The CDR3 bases that were read are TGCGCCAGCAGCGAAGGGACAAAGTACCAAGAGACA.

This clone was counted ten times or more. The DNA ends 3 residues before the CDR3 does, and the rest of the CDR3 is filled in from the germline J gene. This chain connects TRBV20-1 to TRBJ2-3, with a weak D call TRBD2 (6 bases). Germline lookup yields CDR1 DFQATT and CDR2 SNEGSKA (reference sequence). The CDR3 is 15 amino acids. The CDR3 protein is CSARDRGRSQETQYF. The sequenced CDR3 bases are TGCAGTGCTAGAGATCGGGGGAGGAGCCAAGAGACG.

This clone appeared many times. The read is 3 residues too short to cover the CDR3 end, so that end is filled in from the germline J gene. J is TRBJ1-1 and V is TRBV7-9; D is unclear. The germline V gene encodes CDR1 SEHNR and CDR2 FQNEAQ (reference sequence). CDR3 size: 13 residues. Between the trimmed V and J ends, which lost 1 base and 6 bases, there was a span of 9 bases. Incomplete CDR3 DNA: TGTGCCAGCAGCTTAGATTCTCGCGCTGAA. It specifies CASSLDSRAE. The full-length CDR3 reads as CASSLDSRAEAFF.